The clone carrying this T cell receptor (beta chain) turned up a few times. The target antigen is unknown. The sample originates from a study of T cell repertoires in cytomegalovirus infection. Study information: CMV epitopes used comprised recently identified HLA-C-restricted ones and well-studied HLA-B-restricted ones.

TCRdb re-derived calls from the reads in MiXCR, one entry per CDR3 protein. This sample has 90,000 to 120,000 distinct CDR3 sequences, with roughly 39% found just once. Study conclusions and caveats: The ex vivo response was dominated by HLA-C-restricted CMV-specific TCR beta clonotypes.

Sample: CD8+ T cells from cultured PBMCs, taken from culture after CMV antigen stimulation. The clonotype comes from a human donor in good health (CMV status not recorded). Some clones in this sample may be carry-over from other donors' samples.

The CDR3 spells CASSLTSLGGEQFF. In DNA, the CDR3 is TGTGCCAGCAGCTTAACCTCCTTGGGAGGTGAGCAGTTCTTC. The chain carries TRBV7-6 and TRBJ2-1; possibly TRBD2 for D (6 bases). Germline-derived CDR1 and CDR2 are SGHVS and FNYEAQ. V lost 2 bases, J lost 9 bases, and 14 bases lay in between. There are 14 residues in the CDR3.